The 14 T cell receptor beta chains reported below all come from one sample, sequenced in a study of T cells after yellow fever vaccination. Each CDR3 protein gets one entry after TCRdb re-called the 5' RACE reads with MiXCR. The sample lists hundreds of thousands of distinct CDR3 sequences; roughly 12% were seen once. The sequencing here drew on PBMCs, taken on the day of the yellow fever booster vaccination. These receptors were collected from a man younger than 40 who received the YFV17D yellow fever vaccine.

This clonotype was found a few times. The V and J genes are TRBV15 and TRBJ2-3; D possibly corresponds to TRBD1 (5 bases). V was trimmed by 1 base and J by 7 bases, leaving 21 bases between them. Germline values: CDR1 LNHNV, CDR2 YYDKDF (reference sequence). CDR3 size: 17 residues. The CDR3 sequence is CATSRARGDISSNTQYF. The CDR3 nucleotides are TGTGCCACCAGCAGAGCAAGGGGCGACATTTCTTCAAATACGCAGTATTTT.

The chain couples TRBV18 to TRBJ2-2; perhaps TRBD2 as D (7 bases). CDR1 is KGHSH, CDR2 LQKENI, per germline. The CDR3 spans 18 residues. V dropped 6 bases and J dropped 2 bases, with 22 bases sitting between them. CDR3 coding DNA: TGTGCCAGCTCTCAACAGAGAAGGCGGGGGCGAAACACCGGGGAGCTGTTTTTT. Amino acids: CASSQQRRRGRNTGELFF. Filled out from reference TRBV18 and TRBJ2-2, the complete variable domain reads NAGVMQNPRHLVRRRGQEARLRCSPMKGHSHVYWYRQLPEEGLKFMVYLQKENIIDESGMPKERFSAEFPKEGPSILRIQQVVRGDSAAYFCASSQQRRRGRNTGELFFGEGSRLTVL.

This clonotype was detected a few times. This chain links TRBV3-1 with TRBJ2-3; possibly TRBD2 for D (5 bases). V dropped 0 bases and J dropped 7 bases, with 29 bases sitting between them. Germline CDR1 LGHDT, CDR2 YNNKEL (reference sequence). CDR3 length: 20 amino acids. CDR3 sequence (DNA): TGTGCCAGCAGCCAAGAGCAGTTTACGAACTCGAGGGCGATATCGTATACGCAGTATTTT. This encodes CASSQEQFTNSRAISYTQYF.

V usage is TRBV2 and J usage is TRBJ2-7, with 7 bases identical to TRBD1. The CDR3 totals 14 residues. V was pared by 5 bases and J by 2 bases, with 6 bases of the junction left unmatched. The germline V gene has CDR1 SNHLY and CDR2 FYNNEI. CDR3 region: CASSRQGSPYEQYF. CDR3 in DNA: TGTGCCAGCAGTAGACAGGGATCCCCCTACGAGCAGTACTTC. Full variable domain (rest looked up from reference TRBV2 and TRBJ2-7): EPEVTQTPSHQVTQMGQEVILRCVPISNHLYFYWYRQILGQKVEFLVSFYNNEISEKSEIFDDQFSVERPDGSNFTLKIRSTKLEDSAMYFCASSRQGSPYEQYFGPGTRLTVT.

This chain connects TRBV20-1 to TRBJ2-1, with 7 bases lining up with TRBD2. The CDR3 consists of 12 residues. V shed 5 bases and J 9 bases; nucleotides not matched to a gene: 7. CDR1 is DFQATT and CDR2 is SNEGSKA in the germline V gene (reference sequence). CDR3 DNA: TGCAGTGCTCAAGGACTAGGGGTTGAGCAGTTCTTC. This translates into CSAQGLGVEQFF.

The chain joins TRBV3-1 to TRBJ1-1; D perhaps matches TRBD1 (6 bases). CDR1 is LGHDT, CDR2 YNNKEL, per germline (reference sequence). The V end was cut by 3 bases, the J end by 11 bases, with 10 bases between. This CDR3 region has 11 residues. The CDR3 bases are TGTGCCAGCAGCCATGGACAGCAGGCTTTCTTT. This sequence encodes CASSHGQQAFF.

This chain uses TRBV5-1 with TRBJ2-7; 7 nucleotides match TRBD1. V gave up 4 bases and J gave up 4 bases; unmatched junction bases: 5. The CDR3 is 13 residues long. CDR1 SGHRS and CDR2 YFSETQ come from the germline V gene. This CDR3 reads CASSVRQGYEQYF. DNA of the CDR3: TGCGCCAGCAGCGTACGACAGGGTTACGAGCAGTACTTC.

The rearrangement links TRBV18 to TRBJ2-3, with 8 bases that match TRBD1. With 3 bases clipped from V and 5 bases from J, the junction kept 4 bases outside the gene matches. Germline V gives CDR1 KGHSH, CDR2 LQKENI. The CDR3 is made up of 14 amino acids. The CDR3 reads CASSPRGQEDTQYF. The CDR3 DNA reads TGTGCCAGCTCACCTCGGGGACAGGAAGATACGCAGTATTTT.

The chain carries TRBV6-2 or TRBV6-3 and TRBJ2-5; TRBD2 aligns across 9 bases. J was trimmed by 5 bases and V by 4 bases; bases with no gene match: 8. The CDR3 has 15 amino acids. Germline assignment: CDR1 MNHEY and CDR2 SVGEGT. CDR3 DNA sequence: TGTGCCAGCAGTTGGGGTAGCGGGAGAGGGGAGACCCAGTACTTC. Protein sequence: CASSWGSGRGETQYF.

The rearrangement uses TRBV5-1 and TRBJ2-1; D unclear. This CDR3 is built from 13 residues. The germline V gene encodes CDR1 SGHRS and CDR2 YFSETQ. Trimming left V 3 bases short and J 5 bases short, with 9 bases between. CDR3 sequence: CASSSLEHNEQFF. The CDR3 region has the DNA TGCGCCAGCAGCTCCCTAGAACACAATGAGCAGTTCTTC.

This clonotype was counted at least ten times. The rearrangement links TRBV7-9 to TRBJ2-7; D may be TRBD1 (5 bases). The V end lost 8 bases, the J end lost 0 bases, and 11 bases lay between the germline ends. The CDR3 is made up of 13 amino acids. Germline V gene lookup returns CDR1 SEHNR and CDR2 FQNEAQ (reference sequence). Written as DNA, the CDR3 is TGTGCCAGCTTAGGGGCGGTCTCCTACGAGCAGTACTTC. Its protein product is CASLGAVSYEQYF.

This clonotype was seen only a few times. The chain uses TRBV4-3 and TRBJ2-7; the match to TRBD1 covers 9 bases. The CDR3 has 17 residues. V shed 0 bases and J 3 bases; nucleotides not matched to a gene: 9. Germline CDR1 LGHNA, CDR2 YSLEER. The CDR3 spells CASSQDISGTGIYEQYF. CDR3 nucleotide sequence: TGCGCCAGCAGCCAAGATATATCGGGGACAGGGATCTACGAGCAGTACTTC.

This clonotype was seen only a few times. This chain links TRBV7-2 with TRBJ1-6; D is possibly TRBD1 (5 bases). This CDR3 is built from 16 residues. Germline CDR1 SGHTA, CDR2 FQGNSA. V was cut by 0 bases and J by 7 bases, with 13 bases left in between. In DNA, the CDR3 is TGTGCCAGCAGCTTAGCGCTAGGGACTCAGAATTCACCCCTCCACTTT. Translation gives CASSLALGTQNSPLHF.

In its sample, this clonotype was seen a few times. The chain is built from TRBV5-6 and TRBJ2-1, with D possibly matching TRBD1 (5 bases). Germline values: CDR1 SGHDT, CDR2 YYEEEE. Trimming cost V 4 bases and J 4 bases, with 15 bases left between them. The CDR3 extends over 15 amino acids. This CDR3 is CASSRPRARYNEQFF. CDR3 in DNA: TGTGCCAGCAGCCGTCCCAGGGCCAGATACAATGAGCAGTTCTTC. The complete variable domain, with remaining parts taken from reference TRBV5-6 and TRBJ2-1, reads DAGVTQSPTHLIKTRGQQVTLRCSPKSGHDTVSWYQQALGQGPQFIFQYYEEEERQRGNFPDRFSGHQFPNYSSELNVNALLLGDSALYLCASSRPRARYNEQFFGPGTRLTVL.